These 25 T cell receptor beta chains came from one sample sequenced in a study of T-cell memory formation after mild COVID-19. TCRdb re-called the 5' RACE reads with MiXCR, one entry per CDR3 protein. The sample includes under 650,000 distinct CDR3 sequences, roughly 18% of them seen just once. The source material was PBMCs or a T cell subset sorted from them (not recorded which). The receptors stem from an adult woman who had mild COVID-19 (a few samples of this study predate the infection). Cell type and time point are not known.

The chain is built from TRBV6-1 and TRBJ2-3; D is ambiguous. The ends were cut back, 4 bases at V and 6 bases at J, with 11 bases in the middle. The CDR3 contains 13 residues. Germline lookup yields CDR1 MNHNS and CDR2 SASEGT. CDR3 DNA: TGTGCCAGCAGTGTGACGGTTACGGATACGCAGTATTTT. This sequence encodes CASSVTVTDTQYF.

The DNA for the CDR3 is TGTGCCAGCAGCGACCACAGTTCACCCCTCCACTTT. Encoded protein: CASSDHSSPLHF. This chain joins TRBV3-1 and TRBJ1-6, with D uncertain. With 5 bases removed from V and 9 bases from J, the gap between germline ends came to 8 bases. This CDR3 spans 12 amino acids. The V gene's germline CDR1 is LGHDT and CDR2 YNNKEL (reference sequence).

The V call is TRBV7-6, the J call TRBJ2-7; possibly TRBD1 or TRBD2 for D (5 bases each). The CDR3 totals 15 residues. The ends were cut back, 3 bases at V and 6 bases at J, with 18 bases in the middle. CDR1 and CDR2 (germline): SGHVS, FNYEAQ. The CDR3 reads CASSFRGPESAEQYF. CDR3 sequence (DNA): TGTGCCAGCAGCTTTCGGGGCCCAGAGTCTGCCGAGCAGTACTTC.

V usage is TRBV7-2 and J usage is TRBJ2-7; D perhaps matches TRBD2 (6 bases). The CDR3 contains 14 residues. Germline V gives CDR1 SGHTA, CDR2 FQGNSA. V was shortened by 4 bases and J by 2 bases, with 12 bases between the two germline ends. In DNA form, the CDR3 reads TGTGCCAGCAGCTATAGCGGTACTACCTACGAGCAGTACTTC. Amino acids: CASSYSGTTYEQYF.

There are a few counts of this clonotype. The J gene is TRBJ2-7, the V gene TRBV7-2, with D perhaps assigned TRBD1 or TRBD2 (5 bases each). Germline V lookup: CDR1 SGHTA, CDR2 FQGNSA. V was pared by 1 base and J by 6 bases, with 16 bases between. There are 15 residues in the CDR3. The CDR3 DNA follows: TGTGCCAGCAGCTTAGGAGGGGCCAACGGGGTCGAGCAGTACTTC. Amino acid sequence: CASSLGGANGVEQYF.

A few counts support this clonotype. The gene calls are TRBV5-1 and TRBJ2-2; TRBD1 aligns across 7 bases. This CDR3 is built from 14 residues. Germline assignment: CDR1 SGHRS and CDR2 YFSETQ. V shed 2 bases and J 4 bases; nucleotides not matched to a gene: 2. CDR3 nucleotides: TGCGCCAGCAGCTTACAGGGGTCCACCGGGGAGCTGTTTTTT. It yields the protein CASSLQGSTGELFF.

The chain couples TRBV3-1 to TRBJ1-1; TRBD1 might be the D (5 bases). Between the trimmed V and J ends, which lost 4 bases and 0 bases, there was a span of 15 bases. There are 16 residues in the CDR3. CDR1 is LGHDT and CDR2 is YNNKEL in the germline V gene (reference sequence). CDR3 sequence reads: CASSPGLRRMNTEAFF. For the CDR3, the DNA is TGTGCCAGCAGCCCGGGACTTAGAAGGATGAACACTGAAGCTTTCTTT.

Only a few counts were recorded for this clonotype. V usage is TRBV28 and J usage is TRBJ2-7, with 9 bases lining up with TRBD1. Germline V gene sequence: CDR1 MDHEN, CDR2 SYDVKM. The CDR3 spans 13 residues. With 5 bases clipped from V and 7 bases from J, the junction kept 6 bases outside the gene matches. The CDR3 nucleotides are TGTGCCAGCAGTCGGGACAGGGTGAAAGAGCAGTACTTC. This sequence encodes CASSRDRVKEQYF.

This clonotype was observed a few times. The CDR3 DNA is TGTGCCAGCAGTACTATGGGGAGCTACAATGAGCAGTTCTTC. Translated, it gives CASSTMGSYNEQFF. The rearrangement links TRBV5-6 to TRBJ2-1, with TRBD2 as a possible D gene (5 bases). Germline CDR1 and CDR2: SGHDT and YYEEEE. The CDR3 extends over 14 amino acids. V lost 5 bases and J lost 3, with 12 bases in between.

The chain uses TRBV30 and TRBJ1-2, with a tentative D call TRBD1 (6 bases). The ends were cut back, 0 bases at V and 8 bases at J, with 16 bases in the middle. There are 14 residues in the CDR3. Per the germline V gene, CDR1 is GTSNPN and CDR2 is SVGIG (reference sequence). CDR3: CAWSVDNRAWGYTF. The DNA of the CDR3 is TGTGCCTGGAGTGTCGATAACAGGGCTTGGGGCTACACCTTC. Full variable domain (remainder filled in from reference TRBV30 and TRBJ1-2): SQTIHQWPATLVQPVGSPLSLECTVEGTSNPNLYWYRQAAGRGLQLLFYSVGIGQISSEVPQNLSASRPQDRQFILSSKKLLLSDSGFYLCAWSVDNRAWGYTFGSGTRLTVV.

This clonotype has more than one count but fewer than ten. The genes are TRBV11-1 and TRBJ2-5, with 10 positions matching TRBD1. CDR1 and CDR2 from the germline V gene are SGHAT and FQDESV (reference sequence). There are 16 residues in the CDR3. The trim removed 4 bases at V and 0 bases at J, leaving 5 bases unmatched. CDR3 protein: CASSSWDRGHQETQYF. Written as DNA, the CDR3 is TGTGCCAGCAGCTCTTGGGACAGGGGACACCAAGAGACCCAGTACTTC.

This clonotype has more than one count but fewer than ten. V gene TRBV7-2 combines with J gene TRBJ2-1, with D unclear. The V end was cut by 3 bases, the J end by 5 bases, with 8 bases between. Germline CDR1 and CDR2: SGHTA and FQGNSA. CDR3 length: 13 residues. The CDR3 region has the DNA TGTGCCAGCAGCTTTTCGTCCCACAATGAGCAGTTCTTC. Residues: CASSFSSHNEQFF.

The rearrangement joins TRBV14 to TRBJ2-2; a weak D match, TRBD1 (6 bases). The V end lost 0 bases, the J end lost 9 bases, and 11 bases lay between the germline ends. The CDR3 runs 14 residues. In germline, CDR1 is SGHDN, CDR2 FVKESK. The CDR3 loop is CASSQEWGPRELFF. Written as DNA, the CDR3 is TGTGCCAGCAGCCAAGAATGGGGGCCACGGGAGCTGTTTTTT.

To note about this clonotype: The junction and the germline gene differ at one end; a read error may be behind it. The V and J genes are TRBV5-1 and TRBJ1-1, with D unresolved. The germline V gene has CDR1 SGHRS and CDR2 YFSETQ. The CDR3 length is 13 residues. Here the CDR3 reads CASSLRTNTEAFF. For the CDR3, the DNA is TGTGCCAGCAGTTTAAGGACGAACACTGAAGCTTTCTTT.

The genes are TRBV5-4 and TRBJ2-2; 10 nucleotides align to TRBD1. In germline, CDR1 is SGHNT, CDR2 YYREEE (reference sequence). The CDR3 sequence is 17 residues long. Germline trimming cut 6 bases from V and 4 bases from J; bases unmatched to any gene: 12. CDR3 protein: CASNLGTGAWSTGELFF. The CDR3 nucleotides read TGTGCCAGCAACCTGGGGACAGGGGCTTGGAGCACCGGGGAGCTGTTTTTT.

The sample holds many counts of this clonotype. As DNA, the CDR3 is TGTGCCAGCAGCCGGGACCACACAGATACGCAGTATTTT. This translates into CASSRDHTDTQYF. V and J are TRBV5-4 and TRBJ2-3; D tentatively fits TRBD1 or TRBD2 (5 bases each). V gave up 4 bases and J gave up 2 bases, with 8 bases separating them. The CDR3 is 13 residues long. From germline, CDR1 is SGHNT and CDR2 YYREEE (reference sequence).

This clonotype was counted ten times or more. The rearrangement uses TRBV6-5 and TRBJ1-1; no clear D. The CDR3 covers 13 residues. Germline CDR1 and CDR2: MNHEY and SVGAGI. V was shortened by 8 bases and J by 4 bases, with 14 bases between the two germline ends. The CDR3 sequence: CASWAGVATEAFF. The CDR3 nucleotides read TGTGCCAGCTGGGCCGGGGTGGCCACTGAAGCTTTCTTT.

The chain is built from TRBV19 and TRBJ2-1; 7 bases line up with TRBD1. The CDR3 is made up of 13 amino acids. Germline loops: CDR1 LNHDA, CDR2 SQIVND (reference sequence). J gave up 6 bases and V 3 bases, and 2 bases lay outside the gene matches. The CDR3 bases are TGTGCCAGTAGTATGGGACAGTTCAATGAGCAGTTCTTC. This gives the protein CASSMGQFNEQFF.

This clonotype occurred many times. CDR3 residues: CSVGQGGYEQYF. CDR3 DNA sequence: TGCAGCGTTGGACAGGGCGGCTACGAGCAGTACTTC. The chain employs TRBV29-1 and TRBJ2-7, with 7 bases aligning to TRBD1. CDR3 size: 12 residues. The germline CDR1 and CDR2 sequences are SQVTM and ANQGSEA. Trimming cost V 4 bases and J 3 bases; bases outside gene matches: 3.

This clonotype has only a few counts. This sequence joins TRBV15 and TRBJ1-3, with a weak D call TRBD1 (6 bases). The CDR3 is 16 residues long. Deletions cut 0 bases from V and 5 bases from J, with 14 bases between. Germline V CDR1 and CDR2: LNHNV, YYDKDF (reference sequence). CDR3 DNA sequence: TGTGCCACCAGCAGAGAGGCTACAGGGACCCGAAACACCATATATTTT. The encoded protein is CATSREATGTRNTIYF. Using reference TRBV15 and TRBJ1-3 for the parts outside the CDR3, the full variable domain is DAMVIQNPRYQVTQFGKPVTLSCSQTLNHNVMYWYQQKSSQAPKLLFHYYDKDFNNEADTPDNFQSRRPNTSFCFLDIRSPGLGDTAMYLCATSREATGTRNTIYFGEGSWLTVV.

This clonotype came up a few times. The rearrangement uses TRBV18 and TRBJ1-2; D gene uncertain. Germline values: CDR1 KGHSH, CDR2 LQKENI. The V and J ends lost 8 bases and 3 bases respectively, with 19 bases between them. The CDR3 is made up of 15 amino acids. This CDR3 reads CASTRARFQDYGYTF. In DNA, the CDR3 is TGTGCCAGCACGCGCGCGAGGTTTCAAGACTATGGCTACACCTTC.

This clonotype showed up many times. The V call is TRBV7-2, the J call TRBJ2-1; 10 bases agree with TRBD2. CDR3 length equals 15 residues. Germline-derived CDR1 and CDR2 are SGHTA and FQGNSA. V shed 3 bases, J shed 5 bases, and the junction held 4 bases outside the gene matches. The CDR3 nucleotides are TGTGCCAGCAGCTTTTGGACTAGCGGCAACAATGAGCAGTTCTTC. It specifies CASSFWTSGNNEQFF.

This chain joins TRBV20-1 and TRBJ1-1; weak D call: TRBD1 (5 bases). Deletions cut 2 bases from V and 5 bases from J, with 9 bases between. This CDR3 is 12 amino acids long. Germline V gene lookup returns CDR1 DFQATT and CDR2 SNEGSKA (reference sequence). The CDR3: CSARSGVTEAFF. The CDR3 nucleotides read TGCAGTGCTAGATCGGGGGTAACTGAAGCTTTCTTT.

In its sample, this clonotype was seen many times. The rearrangement uses TRBV29-1 and TRBJ2-3; 8 bases fit TRBD2. Per the germline V gene, CDR1 is SQVTM and CDR2 is ANQGSEA. The length of the CDR3 is 13 residues. V lost 7 bases to trimming and J lost 0 bases; unmatched junction nucleotides: 3. The CDR3 loop is CSALAGSTDTQYF. As DNA, the CDR3 is TGCAGCGCCTTAGCGGGGAGCACAGATACGCAGTATTTT.

This clonotype has a handful of counts. This chain uses TRBV7-9 with TRBJ2-7; TRBD2 aligns across 7 bases. V gave up 0 bases and J gave up 3 bases; unmatched junction bases: 11. The germline V gene has CDR1 SEHNR and CDR2 FQNEAQ (reference sequence). The CDR3 totals 17 residues. The CDR3 reads CASSLAAGPGRVYEQYF. The CDR3, as DNA: TGTGCCAGCAGCTTAGCTGCAGGTCCTGGGAGGGTCTACGAGCAGTACTTC.